A selection of T cell receptor beta chains follows, all from one sample in a study of blood T cells in healthy people across ages. TCRdb recomputed calls from the 5' RACE reads with MiXCR, one row per CDR3 protein. The table lists roughly 700,000 distinct CDR3 sequences, approximately 49% of them singletons, with under 35% in the top ten. The specimen sequenced was blood. These receptors all come from a woman aged 55-70 years in good health. The conserved cysteine and the conserved F or W are not part of the CDR3 here.

TRBV20-1,SARDPRGEGAETQY
TRBV11-2,ASSLLASGSTDTQY
TRBV3-1,ASSQDAPMGDTQY
TRBV6-1,ASSITGGLYEQY
TRBV4-3,ASSQDRLTEAF
TRBV7-2,ASSFLAAYQETQY
TRBV20-1,SAVNWETGANVLT
TRBV4-3,ASSQDWGDETQF
TRBV20-1,SARAGRESTDTQY
TRBV28,ASNTRQGSTEAF
TRBV19,ASSRAGVRETQY
TRBV20-1,SGSTGVYNEQY
TRBV9,ASSDSGRAIDTQY
TRBV5-1,ASSAATSGRGETQY
TRBV20-1,SARDGDSKQY
TRBV20-1,SADTSGRMGDTQY
TRBV5-1,ASSFLADDNEQF
TRBV7-8,ASSRIRTPNYGYT
TRBV2,ASTRQGKMDTQY
TRBV28,ASSLNGGADYGYT
TRBV7-9,ASSLIGPSYGYT
TRBV29-1,SVGTIYEQY
TRBV28,ASSVYRDHNEQF
TRBV6-2/TRBV6-3,ASSQDGLRGYT
TRBV9,ASSVVAGVTGELF
TRBV29-1,SFLGDKIEKLF
TRBV7-2,ASSRREGNTEAF
TRBV9,ASSTRETVSYNEQF
TRBV20-1,SAREGLAGYNEQF
TRBV6-2/TRBV6-3,ASSYSSVRESYNEQF
TRBV28,ASSPLRPGPNQPQH
TRBV7-9,ASSSSPIFGGPIYT
TRBV7-8,ASSVQTGTRSTDTQY
TRBV9,ASSSAGLVTDTQY
TRBV29-1,SVEWAGYSSYNEQF
TRBV13,ASSPTRTGHYYEQY
TRBV27,ASSQRREREQY
TRBV30,AWREMGTSGSEQF
TRBV7-2,ACSQTYRNNNEQY